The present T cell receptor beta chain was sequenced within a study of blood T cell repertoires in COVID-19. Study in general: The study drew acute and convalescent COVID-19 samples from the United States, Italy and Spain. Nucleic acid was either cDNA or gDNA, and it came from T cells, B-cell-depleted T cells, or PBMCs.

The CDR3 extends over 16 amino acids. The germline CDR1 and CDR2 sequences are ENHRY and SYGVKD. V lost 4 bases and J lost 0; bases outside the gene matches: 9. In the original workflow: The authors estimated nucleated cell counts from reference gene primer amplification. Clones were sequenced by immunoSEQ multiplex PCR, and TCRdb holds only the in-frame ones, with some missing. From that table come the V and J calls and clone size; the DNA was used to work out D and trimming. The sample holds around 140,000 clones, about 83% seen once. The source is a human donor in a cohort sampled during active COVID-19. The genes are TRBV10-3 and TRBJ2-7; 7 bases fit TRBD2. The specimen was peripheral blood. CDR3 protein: CAISAPGRESSYEQYF. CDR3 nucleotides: TGTGCCATCAGTGCCCCTGGGAGGGAGAGCTCCTACGAGCAGTACTTC.